This T cell receptor (beta chain) was documented in a study of vaccination and CD4 T cells after COVID-19. The V gene's germline CDR1 is SGHAT and CDR2 FQNNGV. The CDR3 region is 16 residues in length, termini included. TCRdb reanalysed the PCR reads using MiXCR and keeps one entry per CDR3 protein. The data show about 40,000 distinct CDR3 sequences, with 35% to 40% seen just once and roughly 5% held by the top ten. As to this clonotype: Its target is not known. The DNA is omitted, as the CDR3 cannot be located on it reliably, and the CDR3 follows TCRdb's listing.

The time point denotes: late sampling 161 to 241 days after vaccination in a few convalescent patients. Study findings and constraints: Recorded median SARS-CoV-2-reactive clonotype numbers increased from roughly 19 to 38 without reaching significance.

Source: CD4+ T cells from blood, taken about 7 months after SARS-CoV-2 vaccination. The chain links TRBV11-2 to TRBJ2-3; TRBD1 is taken as the D call from the table, unchecked against the DNA. This clonotype was obtained from a human donor who had recovered from COVID-19. The CDR3 reads CASSPLRAGVLDTQYF.